The 9 T cell receptor beta chains in this list originate from one sample, sequenced in a study of a mutant IDH1 vaccine in newly diagnosed glioma. TCRdb's copy holds only in-frame clones and misses some; the assay was immunoSEQ multiplex PCR. Of 40,000 to 50,000 clones listed, roughly 82% are singletons. Their antigens remain unidentified. Time point reported: week 47, end of study. The vaccine gave 300 ug of a 20-mer mutant IDH1 peptide subcutaneously per dose. Sequenced here: PBMCs, sampled from a glioma patient whose treatment included an IDH1 peptide vaccine. Receptors were obtained from a young man with glioma. Some clones in this sample may be carry-over from other donors' samples.

V gene TRBV25-1 combines with J gene TRBJ1-5; TRBD1 is a possible D gene (5 bases). The length of the CDR3 is 17 residues. V was shortened by 1 base and J by 0 bases, with 13 bases between the two germline ends. Germline V lookup: CDR1 MGHDK, CDR2 SYGVNS. The CDR3, as DNA: TGTGCCAGCAGTGAATTGGAGACAGCGAATAGCAATCAGCCCCAGCATTTT. Translated, it gives CASSELETANSNQPQHF.

This clone is medium-sized in the sample. The gene calls are TRBV7-9 and TRBJ2-4, with 10 nucleotides matching TRBD2. The V gene end was trimmed by 5 bases and the J gene end by 0 bases; junction bases not matched to a gene: 10. Germline CDR1 is SEHNR and CDR2 is FQNEAQ (reference sequence). The CDR3 length is 18 residues. The CDR3 loop reads CASSPGLADSLAKNIQYF. DNA of the CDR3: TGTGCCAGCAGCCCAGGACTAGCGGACTCCCTAGCCAAAAACATTCAGTACTTC.

CDR3 loop: CASRGLAGNNEQFF. Here the CDR3 DNA reads TGCGCCAGCAGGGGACTAGCGGGAAACAATGAGCAGTTCTTC. The rearrangement links TRBV5-1 to TRBJ2-1; 13 nucleotides agree with TRBD2. Germline V gene sequence: CDR1 SGHRS, CDR2 YFSETQ. V trimming: 5 bases; J trimming: 5 bases; junction bases outside the gene matches: 1. This CDR3 contains 14 residues.

The chain carries TRBV19 and TRBJ2-5, with D perhaps assigned TRBD1 or TRBD2 (6 bases each). The closer fit of TRBJ2-7 to the DNA end suggests the J call may be wrong. The CDR3 totals 16 residues. Germline CDR1 and CDR2: LNHDA and SQIVND (reference sequence). CDR3 DNA: TGTGCCAGTAGTCCAGGCCCCACGGGGGCCACCTACGAGCAGTACTTC. This translates into CASSPGPTGATYEQYF.

V gene TRBV6-6 combines with J gene TRBJ1-2; no definite D call. This CDR3 has 14 amino acids. Germline lookup yields CDR1 MNHNY and CDR2 SVGAGI (reference sequence). V was clipped by 6 bases and J by 6 bases, with 17 bases between them. The CDR3 is CASRFSAGRDGYTF. CDR3 coding DNA: TGTGCCAGCAGATTCTCGGCGGGCAGAGATGGCTACACCTTC.

The rearrangement links TRBV6-4 to TRBJ1-1; the D gene is possibly TRBD1 (5 bases). The CDR3 contains 18 residues. Germline CDR1 is MRHNA and CDR2 is SNTAGT. V gave up 6 bases and J gave up 1 base, with 24 bases separating them. The CDR3 reads CASSDLGAGSERNTEAFF. The CDR3 region has the DNA TGTGCCAGCAGCGATTTAGGGGCAGGGTCCGAAAGGAACACTGAAGCTTTCTTT.

The chain is built from TRBV5-1 and TRBJ2-7; 9 bases line up with TRBD2. There are 15 residues in the CDR3. The ends lost 5 bases at V and 4 bases at J; junction bases unmatched: 10. Germline V lookup: CDR1 SGHRS, CDR2 YFSETQ. CDR3 coding DNA: TGCGCCAGCAGGGGGGGCGCGGGAGGGCCATACGAGCAGTACTTC. It codes for CASRGGAGGPYEQYF. Using reference TRBV5-1 and TRBJ2-7 for the parts outside the CDR3, the full variable domain is KAGVTQTPRYLIKTRGQQVTLSCSPISGHRSVSWYQQTPGQGLQFLFEYFSETQRNKGNFPGRFSGRQFSNSRSEMNVSTLELGDSALYLCASRGGAGGPYEQYFGPGTRLTVT.

The J gene is TRBJ2-1, the V gene TRBV6-6; D gene uncertain. The CDR3 covers 13 residues. V was clipped by 0 bases and J by 7 bases, with 7 bases between them. Germline assignment: CDR1 MNHNY and CDR2 SVGAGI (reference sequence). Written as DNA, the CDR3 is TGTGCCAGCAGTTACTCTAGTGGAAATGAGCAGTTCTTC. This translates into CASSYSSGNEQFF.

The chain carries TRBV19 and TRBJ1-5, with 10 bases that match TRBD1. Germline trimming cut 8 bases from V and 3 bases from J; bases unmatched to any gene: 10. Germline loops: CDR1 LNHDA, CDR2 SQIVND (reference sequence). CDR3 length: 16 amino acids. The CDR3 loop reads CASLRTGGGSNQPQHF. The CDR3 DNA reads as TGTGCCAGTTTACGGACAGGGGGGGGGTCCAATCAGCCCCAGCATTTT. The variable domain in full, completed from reference TRBV19 and TRBJ1-5, reads DGGITQSPKYLFRKEGQNVTLSCEQNLNHDAMYWYRQDPGQGLRLIYYSQIVNDFQKGDIAEGYSVSREKKESFPLTVTSAQKNPTAFYLCASLRTGGGSNQPQHFGDGTRLSIL.